This entry is about one T cell receptor beta chain. This clone was counted between two and nine times. The target of this receptor is not known. It has no much larger one-base neighbor in the sample; base qualities were not kept. This record belongs to a study of OX40 agonist ivuxolimab in advanced cancers. Describing the broader study: Ivuxolimab, which targeted the costimulatory receptor OX40 (CD134), was an agonistic, fully human IgG2 monoclonal antibody. Intravenous ivuxolimab was administered to patients every 2 weeks at six dose levels: 0.01, 0.1, 0.3, 1.5, 3 and 10 mg/kg. Of the approximately 50 dose-escalation patients, hepatocellular carcinoma was present in some 19, melanoma in roughly 15, renal cell carcinoma in 9 and head and neck cancer in 9. In the dose-escalation cohort, 82.7% of patients were male, and the mean age was about 55 years, with a range of about 23 to 85. Prior anti-PD-1, anti-PD-L1 or anti-CTLA-4 therapy was permitted, and 30% to 50% of dose-escalation patients had received checkpoint inhibitors. Partial responses occurred in three dose-escalation patients, of whom one had hepatocellular carcinoma and two had cutaneous melanoma. The purpose of peripheral TCRbeta sequencing was to test whether ivuxolimab changed TCR sequence diversity and led to clonal T-cell expansion. The paper reports the monotherapy dose-escalation portion (N ≈ 52 patients) of the phase I ivuxolimab trial. Study-wide conclusions, independent of this receptor: In partial responders in the 0.1-3.0 mg/kg groups, normalized peripheral clonal expansion was found to be among the lowest, especially among CD8+ T cells. After ivuxolimab, expanded clones were on average more numerous among CD8+ T cells than among CD4+ T cells. Antigen specificity was not determined for the clonally expanded peripheral T cells. Clonal expansion of both CD4+ and CD8+ blood T cells was observed from baseline to week 6 at doses 0.1 to 3.0 mg/kg. Low levels of normalized T-cell clonal expansion were also shown by some nonresponding patients.

V is trimmed back by 2 bases and J by 5 bases, and the junction contains 7 bases that no gene match accounts for. The CDR3 has 15 amino acids, counting the end cysteine and phenylalanine. The sequence is cut down to CDR3 DNA, 45 bases in frame from base 1. CDR1 and CDR2 were assigned from the germline V gene as SGHRS and YFSETQ. The trial excluded patients who had a history of autoimmune disease or who were on systemic immunosuppression. Peripheral blood for TCR sequencing was collected from all dose cohorts at baseline, on cycle 4 day 1, and on cycle 7 day 1. The samples were drawn from a first-in-human, open-label, multicenter phase I dose-escalation trial of ivuxolimab. Adults with locally advanced or metastatic melanoma, renal cell, hepatocellular, or head and neck squamous cell carcinoma were enrolled in the trial. Before TCR sequencing, CD4+ T cells and CD8+ T cells were sorted from peripheral blood as separate populations.

For sequencing of the TCRbeta CDR3 region, genomic DNA was extracted from the sorted cells. The immunoSEQ Assay was used to sequence the TCRbeta CDR3 regions. In TCRdb, the immuneACCESS table is reduced to in-frame sequences with V and J assigned. These tables do not hold every clone; where another copy was compared, an unresolved V gene accounts for under half, and the others remain unexplained. Present in this sample are over 60,000 clones, about 85% of which were seen just once. Roughly 0.66% of the sample comes from the top ten. The V and J genes are TRBV5-1 and TRBJ1-1; 9 bases in the middle match TRBD1. The origin of this receptor is an adult with an advanced solid tumor such as melanoma, head and neck, liver or kidney cancer. Sequencing used CD4+ or CD8+ T cells sorted from blood, obtained in a trial of the OX40 agonist ivuxolimab. The DNA is TGCGCCAGCAGCTTTTACAGGGGGCGAGGAACTGAAGCTTTCTTT. Its protein product is CASSFYRGRGTEAFF.